Sequencing of this T cell receptor (beta chain) was carried out in a study of T cells in Graves' hyperthyroidism and ophthalmopathy. CDR3 length: 16 amino acids. From germline, CDR1 is SQVTM and CDR2 ANQGSEA. Trimming at V came to 2 bases and at J to 0 bases, leaving 5 bases not matched to a gene. With duration under 3 months, ophthalmopathy was active: Clinical Activity Score at least 3, NOSPECS at least 4. Uncontrolled infection, other autoimmune disease, pregnancy or lactation disqualified patients from enrolment. The diagnostic basis comprised clinical symptoms, serum thyroxine and TRAb, thyroid ultrasound and orbital computed tomography. Amplification yielded TCR beta CDR3 regions, with RNA transcripts as the source. First-round RT-PCR with HTBI primers amplified the TCR CDR3 region. TCRdb re-called the multiplex PCR reads with MiXCR, one entry per CDR3 protein. The table records about 410,000 distinct CDR3 sequences, roughly 14% of them present only once.

This clonotype was seen many times. This clonotype originated in a man between 18 and 29 years old with Graves' ophthalmopathy. The rearrangement joins TRBV29-1 to TRBJ2-1, with 9 bases fitting TRBD2. Sequencing used blood. CDR3: CSVERASGASYNEQFF. The CDR3 bases are TGCAGCGTTGAAAGGGCTAGCGGGGCCTCCTACAATGAGCAGTTCTTC.